Listed below are T cell receptor beta chains from one sample, sequenced in a study of control samples from healthy donors and cancer patients. The table came from immunoSEQ multiplex PCR; TCRdb's copy has only in-frame clones and leaves some out. The sample holds a few hundred thousand clones, 75% to 95% seen once. Sequences were obtained from PBMCs. The origin of the receptors is a man aged 35 to 55 with head and neck cancer. CDR3s include the opening cysteine and the closing phenylalanine or tryptophan. D genes are given only for firm matches. Expanded clones get a size class; other rows say once, few or many, or leave the size out.

clone_size,j_call,d_call,v_call,cdr3_nt,cdr3_aa
-,TRBJ2-7,-,TRBV3-1/TRBV3-2,TGTGCCAGCAGCCAAGATCTGGCAGCGGGCCTTACCTACGAGCAGTACTTC,CASSQDLAAGLTYEQYF
-,TRBJ1-6,-,TRBV30,TGTGCCTGGAGTTCGACAAATTCACCCCTCCACTTT,CAWSSTNSPLHF
-,TRBJ1-4,-,TRBV19,TGTGCCAGCAATCTCGGACAGCCTGAAAAACTGTTTTTT,CASNLGQPEKLFF
few,TRBJ1-1,-,TRBV5-5,TGTGCCAGCAGCTTTCAGGGGTCCAACACTGAAGCTTTCTTT,CASSFQGSNTEAFF
-,TRBJ2-2,TRBD2,TRBV28,TGTGCCAGCAGTTTAATCCCCGGACTAGCGGGACGGCGGACCGGGGAGCTGTTTTTT,CASSLIPGLAGRRTGELFF
-,TRBJ1-5,-,TRBV6-4,TGTGCCTCCGCCGGGACGCCCGGCCGTCGGTGCAATCAGCCCCAGCATTTT,CASAGTPGRRCNQPQHF
-,TRBJ1-1,-,TRBV24-1,TGTGCCACCCGGGGAGGGGGCACTGAAGCTTTCTTT,CATRGGGTEAFF
-,TRBJ2-1,-,TRBV6-1,TGTGCCAGCAGTGAGGAAGGGGTGGCCTACAATGAGCAGTTCTTC,CASSEEGVAYNEQFF
-,TRBJ1-1,-,TRBV6-2/TRBV6-3,TGTGCCAGCAGTTACAACAGGGCCCCCTTGAACACTGAAGCTTTCTTT,CASSYNRAPLNTEAFF
-,TRBJ2-2,TRBD2,TRBV10-1,TGCGCCAGCAGTGATCAGGGAGGGGACACCGGGGAGCTGTTTTTT,CASSDQGGDTGELFF
-,TRBJ2-1,TRBD2,TRBV2,TGTGCCAGCAGGATCCGGTGGGAGGGGAACAATGAGCAGTTCTTC,CASRIRWEGNNEQFF
-,TRBJ2-7,-,TRBV6-2/TRBV6-3,TGTGCCAGCACCCCTCGTGGCGGGTCCTACGAGCAGTACTTC,CASTPRGGSYEQYF
-,TRBJ1-5,-,TRBV2,TGTGCCAGCAGAGCCCAGGTCGCCGGAAGCAATCAGCCCCAGCATTTT,CASRAQVAGSNQPQHF
-,TRBJ2-7,-,TRBV28,TGTGCCAGCAGTGGGGGGATGACAGGGCCCACCTACGAGCAGTACTTC,CASSGGMTGPTYEQYF
few,TRBJ1-1,-,TRBV9,TGTGCCAGCACCCCTTCAGGGTATCTGACTGAAGCTTTCTTT,CASTPSGYLTEAFF
-,TRBJ2-5,-,TRBV28,TGTGCCAGCAGTTCCCCTGAGGGACTCTCCAAGGAGACCCAGTACTTC,CASSSPEGLSKETQYF
-,TRBJ2-2,TRBD2,TRBV5-1,TGCGCCAGCAGCCCCGGAGCGGGACCGAACACCGGGGAGCTGTTTTTT,CASSPGAGPNTGELFF
-,TRBJ2-3,-,TRBV14,TGTGCCAGCAGCCAAGTCCCAGATACGCAGTATTTT,CASSQVPDTQYF
-,TRBJ2-1,TRBD2,TRBV2,TGTGCCAGCAGTGAGCCAGCCGGGACTAGCGGGGTTAGCTCCTACAATGAGCAGTTCTTC,CASSEPAGTSGVSSYNEQFF
-,TRBJ2-3,-,TRBV27,TGTGCCAGCAGTTTCCTCCGGGACATAAGCACAGATACGCAGTATTTT,CASSFLRDISTDTQYF
-,TRBJ1-1,-,TRBV5-4,TGTGCCAGCAGCTTGGCCGGGGGGAACACTGAAGCTTTCTTT,CASSLAGGNTEAFF
once,TRBJ1-2,TRBD1,TRBV7-9,TGTGCCAGCAGCTTAGTCCCCGGACAGGGAAGTGGCTACACCTTC,CASSLVPGQGSGYTF
-,TRBJ2-3,-,TRBV5-1,TGCGCCAGCAGCTTGGACTTGGGGACTGGAAGGTCAGATACGCAGTATTTT,CASSLDLGTGRSDTQYF
-,TRBJ2-7,TRBD1,TRBV6-6,TGTGCCAGCAGCGCCCAACCTCGAGGGTCCGGGACAGGACCAAGCTACGAGCAGTACTTC,CASSAQPRGSGTGPSYEQYF
-,TRBJ1-3,-,TRBV5-8,TGTGCCAGCAGCTTGGACAGGGCTGGAAACACCATATATTTT,CASSLDRAGNTIYF
-,TRBJ2-3,TRBD1,TRBV19,TGTGCCAGTAGTATAGTCCAAGGGGGCAGCGGAGCCCCCTTTACGCAGTATTTT,CASSIVQGGSGAPFTQYF
once,TRBJ1-5,-,TRBV28,TGTGCCAGCAGTTTTGTGTGGGAGGCTCAGCCCCAGCATTTT,CASSFVWEAQPQHF
once,TRBJ1-1,-,TRBV14,TGTGCCAGCAGCCAAGTTCGGCCATCTCGGGGCACTGAAGCTTTCTTT,CASSQVRPSRGTEAFF
-,TRBJ1-1,-,TRBV18,TGTGCCAGCTCCCGGGCGGCGGACAGAGAAGCTTTCTTT,CASSRAADREAFF
-,TRBJ2-7,TRBD1,TRBV5-1,TGCGCCAGCAGCTTGGGCGACAGGGACGAGCAGTACTTC,CASSLGDRDEQYF
-,TRBJ1-5,-,TRBV2,TGTGCCAGCAGTGAATGGGTCTCCAGCAATCAGCCCCAGCATTTT,CASSEWVSSNQPQHF
-,TRBJ1-4,-,TRBV28,TGTGCCAGCAGTTTTAGGATAGAAAAACTGTTTTTT,CASSFRIEKLFF
-,TRBJ2-2,-,TRBV23-1,TGCGCCGGTAGATCAGGGGTCCGGGGAGCTGTTTTT,CAGRSGVRGAVF
-,TRBJ2-3,-,TRBV18,TGTGCCAGCTCCCCAGGGGCGGTGACAGATACGCAGTATTTT,CASSPGAVTDTQYF
-,TRBJ2-3,TRBD2,TRBV30,TGTGCCCACGGACTAGCGGGAGAAGTAGATACGCAGTATTTT,CAHGLAGEVDTQYF